This T cell receptor beta chain was recovered during a study of cytomegalovirus exposure and HLA in healthy donors. The primer mix had 60 Vbeta and 13 Jbeta primers. Assay used: immunoSEQ multiplex PCR; TCRdb lists only in-frame clones, some missing. The sample includes 100,000 to 120,000 clones, around 79% of them seen just once. This clone occurred a few times. This CDR3 has 13 residues. V lost 2 bases and J 5 bases, leaving 6 bases between the germline ends. CDR1 and CDR2 (germline): SEHNR, FQNEAQ (reference sequence). The chain couples TRBV7-9 to TRBJ1-4; D is uncertain. The receptor comes from a woman aged 25 to 39 in good health and CMV-seronegative. Sequences were obtained from PBMCs. CDR3 sequence: CASSLLQNEKLFF. Written as DNA, the CDR3 is TGTGCCAGCAGCTTATTACAGAATGAAAAACTGTTTTTT.